A single sample is the source of the 8 T cell receptor beta chains below, sequenced in a study of cytomegalovirus exposure and HLA in healthy donors (dated by TCRdb to about 2017). The receptor library was made with the immunoSEQ multiplex PCR assay. A mixture of 60 forward primers for TCR Vbeta segments and 13 reverse primers for TCR Jbeta segments was used in the multiplex PCR. The immuneACCESS repertoire file appears here via TCRdb, limited to in-frame rearrangements. These files lack a portion of the clones; in checked studies, under half of the deficit traces to unresolved V genes, and the cause of the others is not known. In this sample the table shows 100,000 to 150,000 clones, 75% to 85% of which occur a single time. The ten largest clones take up roughly 1.2% of the sample. Sequencing used PBMCs. These receptors were taken from a girl aged 2 to 9 in good health and CMV-seronegative.

The J gene is TRBJ1-4, the V gene TRBV6-4; no clear D gene. Germline V lookup: CDR1 MRHNA, CDR2 SNTAGT. Trimming cost V 3 bases and J 2 bases, with 10 bases left between them. This CDR3 has 15 amino acids. CDR3 residues: CASSESFGTNEKLFF. The CDR3 region has the DNA TGTGCCAGCAGTGAGTCCTTCGGGACTAATGAAAAACTGTTTTTT.

The chain employs TRBV4-3 and TRBJ2-5; TRBD2 matches 9 bases. V dropped 0 bases and J dropped 5; count of bases not matched to a gene: 4. Germline CDR1 and CDR2: LGHNA and YSLEER. This CDR3 region has 15 residues. CDR3 nucleotide sequence: TGCGCCAGCAGCCAAGAGCGGGGGGGCGTCGAGACCCAGTACTTC. Protein product: CASSQERGGVETQYF.

This chain joins TRBV5-6 and TRBJ2-7, with 8 bases aligning to TRBD1. Germline V CDR1 and CDR2: SGHDT, YYEEEE. There are 15 residues in the CDR3. The V segment lost 0 bases and the J segment 3 bases; nucleotides outside the gene matches: 5. CDR3 sequence (DNA): TGTGCCAGCAGCTTGGCCGGACAGGGTTACTACGAGCAGTACTTC. It is translated as CASSLAGQGYYEQYF.

The chain has TRBV6-1 and TRBJ1-5; D unclear. The V and J ends lost 4 bases and 4 bases respectively, with 8 bases between them. Germline lookup yields CDR1 MNHNS and CDR2 SASEGT. The CDR3 is made up of 13 amino acids. The CDR3 DNA reads as TGTGCCAGCAGTGCGTTCTCGAATCAGCCCCAGCATTTT. This gives the protein CASSAFSNQPQHF.

This rearrangement joins TRBV15 to TRBJ2-1; 7 nucleotides match TRBD2. The CDR3 spans 15 residues. V shed 0 bases and J 9 bases; nucleotides not matched to a gene: 8. Germline V gene sequence: CDR1 LNHNV, CDR2 YYDKDF (reference sequence). The CDR3 is CATSRDSASGSEQFF. In DNA form, the CDR3 reads TGTGCCACCAGCAGAGATTCGGCTAGCGGTAGTGAGCAGTTCTTC.

The chain couples TRBV27 to TRBJ2-7; TRBD2 matches 8 bases. V lost 7 bases, J lost 3 bases, and 8 bases stayed unmatched. In germline, CDR1 is MNHEY, CDR2 SMNVEV (reference sequence). The CDR3 totals 14 residues. The CDR3 region has the DNA TGTGCCAGCAAAGCGGGAGCGGAGCGCTACGAGCAGTACTTC. This gives the protein CASKAGAERYEQYF.

This clone is classed as medium-sized. V gene TRBV25-1 combines with J gene TRBJ1-5; D is perhaps TRBD1 (5 bases). The germline V gene has CDR1 MGHDK and CDR2 SYGVNS. The V and J ends lost 3 bases and 8 bases respectively, with 17 bases between them. The CDR3 totals 15 residues. The CDR3: CASSDADRIDEPQHF. The CDR3 bases are TGTGCCAGCAGTGATGCAGACAGAATCGACGAGCCCCAGCATTTT.

This clone has a handful of counts. The chain employs TRBV5-1 and TRBJ2-5, with D possibly matching TRBD1 (6 bases). V gave up 1 base and J gave up 2 bases, with 12 bases separating them. Germline CDR1 SGHRS, CDR2 YFSETQ. This CDR3 is 15 amino acids long. CDR3 sequence: CASSLRPGHQETQYF. The DNA of the CDR3 is TGCGCCAGCAGCTTGAGGCCGGGACATCAAGAGACCCAGTACTTC.